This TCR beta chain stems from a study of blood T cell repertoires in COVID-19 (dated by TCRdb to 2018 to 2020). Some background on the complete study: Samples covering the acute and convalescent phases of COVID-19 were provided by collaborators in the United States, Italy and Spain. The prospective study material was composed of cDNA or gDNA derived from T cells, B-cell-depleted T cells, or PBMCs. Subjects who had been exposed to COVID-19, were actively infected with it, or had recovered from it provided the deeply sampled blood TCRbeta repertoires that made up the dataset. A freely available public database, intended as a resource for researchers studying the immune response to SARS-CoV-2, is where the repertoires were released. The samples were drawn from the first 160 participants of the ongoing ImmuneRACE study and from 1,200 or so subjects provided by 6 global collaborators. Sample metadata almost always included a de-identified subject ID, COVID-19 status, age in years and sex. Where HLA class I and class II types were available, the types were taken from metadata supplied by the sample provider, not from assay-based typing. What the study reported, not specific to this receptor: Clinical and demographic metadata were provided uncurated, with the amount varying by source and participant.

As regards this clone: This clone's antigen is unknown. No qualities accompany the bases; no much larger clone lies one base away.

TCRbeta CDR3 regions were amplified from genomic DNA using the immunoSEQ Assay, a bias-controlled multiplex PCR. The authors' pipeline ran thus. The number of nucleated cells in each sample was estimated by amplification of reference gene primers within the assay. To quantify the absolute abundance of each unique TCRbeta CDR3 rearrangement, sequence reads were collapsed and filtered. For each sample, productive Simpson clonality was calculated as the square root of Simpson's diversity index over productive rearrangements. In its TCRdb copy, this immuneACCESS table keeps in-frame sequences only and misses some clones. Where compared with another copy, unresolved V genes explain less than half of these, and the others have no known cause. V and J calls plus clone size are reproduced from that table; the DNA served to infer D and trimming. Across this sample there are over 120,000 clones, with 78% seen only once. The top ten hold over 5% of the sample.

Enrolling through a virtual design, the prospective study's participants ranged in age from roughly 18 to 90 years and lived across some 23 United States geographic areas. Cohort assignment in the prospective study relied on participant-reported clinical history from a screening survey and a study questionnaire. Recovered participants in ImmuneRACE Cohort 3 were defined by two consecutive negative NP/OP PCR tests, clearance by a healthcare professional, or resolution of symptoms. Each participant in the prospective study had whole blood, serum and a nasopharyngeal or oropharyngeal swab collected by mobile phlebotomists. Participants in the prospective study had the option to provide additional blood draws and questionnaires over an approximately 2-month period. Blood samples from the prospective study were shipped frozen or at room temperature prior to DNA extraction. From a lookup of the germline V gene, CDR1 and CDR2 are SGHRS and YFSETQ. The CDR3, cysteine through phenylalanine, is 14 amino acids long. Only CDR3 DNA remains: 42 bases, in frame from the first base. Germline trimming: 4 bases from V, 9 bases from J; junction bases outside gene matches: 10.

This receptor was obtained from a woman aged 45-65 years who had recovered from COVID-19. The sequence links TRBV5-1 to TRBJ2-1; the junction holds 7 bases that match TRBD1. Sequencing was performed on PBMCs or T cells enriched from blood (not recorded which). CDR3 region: CASSRVTGSAEQFF. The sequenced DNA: TGCGCCAGCAGCCGAGTGACAGGGTCGGCTGAGCAGTTCTTC.